Sequencing of this T cell receptor (beta chain) was carried out in a study of T cell responses to AZD1222 COVID-19 vaccine. V lost 4 bases and J 2 bases, leaving 14 bases between the germline ends. The germline V gene encodes CDR1 MDHEN and CDR2 SYDVKM. CDR3 length equals 15 residues. As for this clone: Its antigen is not identified.

The protocol was immunoSEQ multiplex PCR, while the TCRdb copy is restricted to in-frame clones and leaves out a portion. The data show approximately 89,000 clones, 90% to 95% seen once. Broader study findings: Among AZD1222 vaccinees, only 5 to 7 were seropositive at baseline. Repertoires in all cases were sampled only once the peak T cell response had passed. After two AZD1222 doses, spike-specific TCR breadth and depth rose versus day 0. Clonal diversity was possibly underestimated; the donors were predominantly white British and more often female.

This TCR came from an adult who received the AZD1222 COVID-19 vaccine. The material sequenced was peripheral blood, taken 28 days after the second AZD1222 dose. The V and J genes are TRBV28 and TRBJ1-2, with D possibly TRBD1 on 5 matching bases. The CDR3 DNA follows: TGTGCCAGCAGTTCGACTGGGGCAGGGAACTATGGCTACACCTTC. Protein product: CASSSTGAGNYGYTF.